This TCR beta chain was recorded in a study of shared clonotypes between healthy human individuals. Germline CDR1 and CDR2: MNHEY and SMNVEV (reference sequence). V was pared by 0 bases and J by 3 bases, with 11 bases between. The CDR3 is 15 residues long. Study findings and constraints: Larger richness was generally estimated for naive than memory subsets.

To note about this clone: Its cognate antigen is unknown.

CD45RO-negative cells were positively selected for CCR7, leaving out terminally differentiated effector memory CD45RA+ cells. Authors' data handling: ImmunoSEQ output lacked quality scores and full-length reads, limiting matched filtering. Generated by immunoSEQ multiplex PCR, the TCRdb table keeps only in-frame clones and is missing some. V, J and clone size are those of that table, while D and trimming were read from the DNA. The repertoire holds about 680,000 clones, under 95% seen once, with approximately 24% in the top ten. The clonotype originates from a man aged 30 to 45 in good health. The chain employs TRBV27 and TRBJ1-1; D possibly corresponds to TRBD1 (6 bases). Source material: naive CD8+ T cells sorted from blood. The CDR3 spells CASSLSNRAYTEAFF. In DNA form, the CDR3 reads TGTGCCAGCAGTTTATCGAACAGGGCATACACTGAAGCTTTCTTT.